This TCR beta chain is from a study of shared clonotypes between healthy human individuals. CDR3 length: 15 amino acids. Germline V gene sequence: CDR1 MNHEY, CDR2 SVGAGI. J gave up 6 bases and V 2 bases, and 9 bases lay outside the gene matches. Genomic DNA of each subset was evenly split across several immunoSEQ plates. Here immunoSEQ multiplex PCR was the method, and the copy in TCRdb shows in-frame clones only, minus some. The repertoire includes roughly 530,000 clones, about 95% of them detected once, and 0.055% to 0.075% sits in the top ten. The chain is built from TRBV6-5 and TRBJ2-5, with 7 bases lining up with TRBD2. Specimen: naive CD4+ T cells sorted from blood. Subset defined: CD45RA+ positively selected. The sequence was collected from a woman aged 25 to 45 in good health. The CDR3 bases are TGTGCCAGCAGTTACGAGGGCGGGAGCACCCAGACCCAGTACTTC. Residues: CASSYEGGSTQTQYF.